This T cell receptor beta chain was recorded in a study of T-cell memory formation after mild COVID-19. At the level of the study: Largely, the TCR clusters proved donor specific.

Each CDR3 protein is one row after TCRdb ran MiXCR on the 5' RACE reads. The table records hundreds of thousands of distinct CDR3 sequences, about 20% of them present only once. Trimming cost V 6 bases and J 4 bases, with 10 bases left between them. The CDR3 spans 13 residues. The sequencing sample was made of PBMCs or a T cell subset sorted from them (not recorded which). This sequence joins TRBV12-3 or TRBV12-4 and TRBJ1-5; no clear D. This clonotype was sampled from an adult woman who had mild COVID-19 (a few samples of this study predate the infection). Cell type and time point are not known. In DNA form, the CDR3 reads TGTGCCAGCAGCCCTGCGGGGAATCAGCCCCAGCATTTT. Protein product: CASSPAGNQPQHF.